This is a list of T cell receptor beta chains from one sample in a study of shared clonotypes between healthy human individuals. The method was immunoSEQ multiplex PCR; TCRdb's version includes in-frame clones alone and lacks a portion of them. The sample includes about 700,000 clones, 90% to 95% of them seen just once. The sequenced sample consisted of naive CD8+ T cells sorted from blood. These receptor sequences come from a man between 25 and 39 years old in good health. Both conserved end residues are part of each CDR3. D genes are given only for firm matches. Clone size is stated in some rows and not others, as once, few, many or a class when expanded.

j_gene | abundance | d_gene | v_gene | CDR3nt | CDR3aa
TRBJ2-1 | . | . | TRBV27 | TGTGCCAGCAGTTTTTTCAGCAACAATGAGCAGTTCTTC | CASSFFSNNEQFF
TRBJ2-3 | . | TRBD2 | TRBV9 | TGTGCCAGCAGCGCCCTAGCGGGAGTTTCGGGCACAGATACGCAGTATTTT | CASSALAGVSGTDTQYF
TRBJ1-2 | few | . | TRBV7-9 | TGTGCCAGCAGCTTATCAATTGCGGGTAACTATGGCTACACCTTC | CASSLSIAGNYGYTF
TRBJ2-1 | . | . | TRBV7-9 | TGTGCCAGCAGCTTAGTTTTAGGGTCCCACAATGAGCAGTTCTTC | CASSLVLGSHNEQFF
TRBJ2-7 | . | . | TRBV4-1 | TGCGCCAGCAGCCAAGTTGAGGCGGGAAGCCAGTACTTC | CASSQVEAGSQYF
TRBJ2-1 | . | . | TRBV7-9 | TGTGCCAGCAGCCCCCGGTTTTTCGGGAATGAGCAGTTCTTC | CASSPRFFGNEQFF
TRBJ2-2 | . | . | TRBV27 | TGTGCCAGCAGTTGGCAGGGGAACGGGGAGCTGTTTTTT | CASSWQGNGELFF
TRBJ2-1 | . | . | TRBV29-1 | TGCAGCGTCGCCCACAACGGCAATGAGCAGTTCTTC | CSVAHNGNEQFF
TRBJ2-1 | . | TRBD2 | TRBV28 | TGTGCCAGCAGTTCCGGGACTAGCGGGGTTTACAATGAGCAGTTCTTC | CASSSGTSGVYNEQFF
TRBJ2-1 | . | TRBD2 | TRBV5-8 | TGTGCCAGCAGCGTGGGACTAGCGGGAGGATTGGTAGGCTATGAGCAGTTCTTC | CASSVGLAGGLVGYEQFF
TRBJ2-7 | . | TRBD2 | TRBV7-9 | TGTGCCAGCAGCTCCTACCCCGGGACTAGCGAGCACGAGCAGTACTTC | CASSSYPGTSEHEQYF
TRBJ2-7 | . | . | TRBV10-3 | TGTGCCATCAGTGTCGGACAGGGAGGGTACGAGCAGTACTTC | CAISVGQGGYEQYF
TRBJ2-5 | once | TRBD2 | TRBV7-9 | TGTGCCAGCAGCTGGGTTGGGGCGGGAGTTCGAGAGACCCAGTACTTC | CASSWVGAGVRETQYF
TRBJ2-1 | . | . | TRBV27 | TGTGCCAGCAGTTTATGGGGGAGCAACTACAATGAGCAGTTCTTC | CASSLWGSNYNEQFF
TRBJ2-7 | . | TRBD1 | TRBV11-2 | TGTGCCAGCAGCTTCAGGGGGCGGTACGAGCAGTACTTC | CASSFRGRYEQYF
TRBJ2-3 | . | . | TRBV11-2 | TGTGCCAGCAGCTTAGTCATGACAGATACGCAGTATTTT | CASSLVMTDTQYF
TRBJ1-2 | once | TRBD1 | TRBV5-4 | TGTGCCAGCAGCTTTGAGGGGACAGTCTATGACTACACCTTC | CASSFEGTVYDYTF
TRBJ2-7 | . | . | TRBV5-1 | TGCGCCAGCAGCTTGGTTGGCGGCTCCTACGAGCAGTACTTC | CASSLVGGSYEQYF
TRBJ2-2 | . | TRBD1 | TRBV9 | TGTGCCAGCAGCGTCGGAGCGGCGACAGGGTTCGGGGAGCTGTTTTTT | CASSVGAATGFGELFF
TRBJ1-1 | . | . | TRBV19 | TGTGCCAGTACCTCACCCTCAGACGGGAACACTGAAGCTTTCTTT | CASTSPSDGNTEAFF
TRBJ2-7 | . | TRBD2 | TRBV5-6 | TGTGCCAGCAGCCGGGGACTAGCGGAAAGAAGTTCCTACGAGCAGTACTTC | CASSRGLAERSSYEQYF
TRBJ1-4 | few | TRBD1 | TRBV30 | TGTGCCTGGAGCCCCGGGACAGGGGCGGAAAAACTGTTTTTT | CAWSPGTGAEKLFF
TRBJ2-7 | . | . | TRBV4-3 | TGCGCCAGCAGCCAAGATCGGGCAGGTTCCTACGAGCAGTACTTC | CASSQDRAGSYEQYF
TRBJ2-3 | . | . | TRBV4-3 | TGCGCCAGCAGCCAAGGGGGCTCCCCAGATACGCAGTATTTT | CASSQGGSPDTQYF